A selection of T cell receptor beta chains follows, all from one sample in a study of T cell changes during pregnancy in multiple sclerosis. The protocol was immunoSEQ multiplex PCR, while the TCRdb copy is restricted to in-frame clones and leaves out a portion. The sample has 50,000 to 65,000 clones, around 90% seen once. Sample: peripheral blood, taken in the first trimester of pregnancy. Receptors originate from a female donor with multiple sclerosis, enrolled in a pregnancy study. Both conserved end residues are trimmed from each CDR3.

j_call: TRBJ2-3; v_call: TRBV2; cdr3_aa: ASSDGQGTDTQY
j_call: TRBJ2-1; v_call: TRBV19; cdr3_aa: ASSIGGGSGYYNEQF
j_call: TRBJ2-3; v_call: TRBV5-1; cdr3_aa: ASSFLASGVSADTQY
j_call: TRBJ2-3; v_call: TRBV11-3; cdr3_aa: ASSSYAGSGDTQY
j_call: TRBJ1-2; v_call: TRBV18; cdr3_aa: ASSVHPRRAGYT
j_call: TRBJ2-7; v_call: TRBV19; cdr3_aa: ASSWGQGITYEQY
j_call: TRBJ2-1; v_call: TRBV28; cdr3_aa: ASTRLAGLAGNNEQF
j_call: TRBJ2-1; v_call: TRBV11-3; cdr3_aa: ASSPKWGTAYNEQF
j_call: TRBJ2-7; v_call: TRBV27; cdr3_aa: ASGWGGSYEQY
j_call: TRBJ1-5; v_call: TRBV7-2; cdr3_aa: ASSFDYNQPQH
j_call: TRBJ2-2; v_call: TRBV5-1; cdr3_aa: ASSSRGRAQTGELF
j_call: TRBJ1-5; v_call: TRBV11-2; cdr3_aa: ASSLEHSTNQPQH
j_call: TRBJ2-1; v_call: TRBV27; cdr3_aa: ASTSRRGVVLGNEQF
j_call: TRBJ2-5; v_call: TRBV28; cdr3_aa: ASSLSTAAGETQY
j_call: TRBJ1-2; v_call: TRBV10-3; cdr3_aa: AISRQGTASNYGYT
j_call: TRBJ1-1; v_call: TRBV29-1; cdr3_aa: SVEVRQNTEAF
j_call: TRBJ1-4; v_call: TRBV4-1; cdr3_aa: ASSQTGRLAEKLF
j_call: TRBJ2-7; v_call: TRBV7-2; cdr3_aa: ASSRQTSYEQY
j_call: TRBJ1-2; v_call: TRBV10-3; cdr3_aa: AISEIDRDYGYT
j_call: TRBJ2-7; v_call: TRBV6-5; cdr3_aa: ASSYSLAGGSFEQY
j_call: TRBJ2-7; v_call: TRBV18; cdr3_aa: ASSPAGQGAYEQY
j_call: TRBJ2-7; v_call: TRBV18; cdr3_aa: ASSPPGQVAYEQY
j_call: TRBJ2-7; v_call: TRBV19; cdr3_aa: ASKTSGSYEQY
j_call: TRBJ2-1; v_call: TRBV25-1; cdr3_aa: ASSSGLAGDRQF
j_call: TRBJ2-5; v_call: TRBV7-2; cdr3_aa: ASSLSSIADMY
j_call: TRBJ2-3; v_call: TRBV27; cdr3_aa: ASSLRGTDTQY
j_call: TRBJ1-2; v_call: TRBV7-2; cdr3_aa: ASSYQGAVAYGYT
j_call: TRBJ2-7; v_call: TRBV30; cdr3_aa: AWSDPGGAYEQY
j_call: TRBJ2-2; v_call: TRBV6-1; cdr3_aa: ASRGGGLPVGELF
j_call: TRBJ2-1; v_call: TRBV7-6; cdr3_aa: ASSFSGINNEQF
j_call: TRBJ2-4; v_call: TRBV30; cdr3_aa: AWEKAKNIQY
j_call: TRBJ2-1; v_call: TRBV14; cdr3_aa: ASSQDLAVSSYNEQF
j_call: TRBJ2-2; v_call: TRBV12-5; cdr3_aa: ASGLDSTNTGELF
j_call: TRBJ2-1; v_call: TRBV7-9; cdr3_aa: ASSLTAAYNEQF
j_call: TRBJ2-1; v_call: TRBV6-4; cdr3_aa: ATARGGTYNEQF
j_call: TRBJ1-4; v_call: TRBV19; cdr3_aa: ARRTGVNEKLF